This TCR beta chain was captured by sequencing in a study of cytomegalovirus exposure and HLA in healthy donors. General observations from the study: Diagnosis of cytomegalovirus status made by the classifier reportedly showed high specificity and sensitivity. Cytomegalovirus-associated TCR beta chains were listed, numbering some 170.

As to this clone: The antigen remains undetermined.

Use of 60 Vbeta and 13 Jbeta primers characterized the PCR. TCRdb's table, derived via immunoSEQ multiplex PCR, lists solely in-frame clones and lacks some. The table records 100,000 to 150,000 clones, over 65% of them present only once. Per germline, CDR1 MGHRA and CDR2 YSYEKL. Trimming pared 1 base from V and 8 bases from J, leaving 12 bases between. The CDR3 totals 14 residues. The V and J genes are TRBV4-1 and TRBJ2-1; D perhaps matches TRBD1 (6 bases). The sequence came from a man younger than 35 in good health and CMV-seropositive. The sequenced sample was PBMCs. In nucleotides, the CDR3 is TGCGCCAGCAGCCAAGGCCCAGGGGCCGATGAGCAGTTCTTC. This encodes CASSQGPGADEQFF.